A single sample gave rise to the 17 T cell receptor beta chains below, sequenced in a study of T cell responses to AZD1222 COVID-19 vaccine. Assay used: immunoSEQ multiplex PCR; TCRdb lists only in-frame clones, some missing. This table holds under 150,000 clones, about 90% found once. Specimen: peripheral blood, collected 28 days after the second AZD1222 dose. The receptors here all came from an adult who received the AZD1222 COVID-19 vaccine.

The chain employs TRBV5-1 and TRBJ2-1; D possibly corresponds to TRBD2 (6 bases). Germline lookup yields CDR1 SGHRS and CDR2 YFSETQ. CDR3 length equals 14 residues. Trimming pared 1 base from V and 10 bases from J, leaving 15 bases between. CDR3 in DNA: TGCGCCAGCAGCTTGATCTCTTCGGAGGGCGAGCAGTTCTTC. This codes for CASSLISSEGEQFF. Supplemented by reference TRBV5-1 and TRBJ2-1, the full variable domain reads KAGVTQTPRYLIKTRGQQVTLSCSPISGHRSVSWYQQTPGQGLQFLFEYFSETQRNKGNFPGRFSGRQFSNSRSEMNVSTLELGDSALYLCASSLISSEGEQFFGPGTRLTVL.

The rearrangement uses TRBV5-4 and TRBJ2-7, with TRBD1 matching 9 bases. This CDR3 spans 18 amino acids. After removal of 2 bases from V and 6 bases from J, the junction contained 18 bases not matched to a gene. From germline, CDR1 is SGHNT and CDR2 YYREEE (reference sequence). This CDR3 reads CASSLDTAAGTGSREQYF. CDR3 bases: TGTGCCAGCAGCTTAGATACTGCCGCCGGGACAGGGAGTCGCGAGCAGTACTTC.

V gene TRBV5-5 combines with J gene TRBJ2-7; possibly TRBD2 for D (5 bases). This CDR3 has 15 residues. The germline V gene has CDR1 SGHKS and CDR2 YYEKEE (reference sequence). Trimming removed 4 bases at V and 0 bases at J, with 14 bases between. CDR3 DNA: TGTGCCAGCAGCCGAAGGCTAGCTGACTCCTACGAGCAGTACTTC. Residues: CASSRRLADSYEQYF.

This clone was observed a handful of times. The gene calls are TRBV20-1 and TRBJ2-3, with no clear D. CDR1 is DFQATT and CDR2 is SNEGSKA in the germline V gene (reference sequence). The CDR3 spans 10 residues. Trimming took 6 bases from V and 9 from J, leaving 10 bases between them. The CDR3 is CSALLRTQYF. For the CDR3, the DNA is TGCAGTGCCCTTCTGCGGACGCAGTATTTT.

V is TRBV5-1 and J is TRBJ2-2; D ambiguous. The germline CDR1 and CDR2 sequences are SGHRS and YFSETQ. This CDR3 comprises 12 residues. Trimming left V 5 bases short and J 6 bases short, with 8 bases between. The CDR3 DNA reads as TGCGCCAGCAGTGACGTAGCCGGGGAGCTGTTTTTT. It specifies CASSDVAGELFF.

CDR3 region: CASSLGQVENIQYF. The CDR3 nucleotides read TGCGCCAGCAGCTTGGGGCAGGTTGAGAACATTCAGTACTTC. The V gene is TRBV5-1, the J gene TRBJ2-4; no firm D call. Germline V lookup: CDR1 SGHRS, CDR2 YFSETQ. The V and J ends lost 0 bases and 7 bases respectively, with 11 bases between them. CDR3 length: 14 residues.

In its sample, this clone was seen once. The chain uses TRBV27 and TRBJ2-2; TRBD1 matches 8 bases. The CDR3 is 16 amino acids. CDR1 MNHEY and CDR2 SMNVEV come from the germline V gene (reference sequence). V lost 9 bases to trimming and J lost 4 bases; unmatched junction nucleotides: 13. The CDR3 DNA is TGTGCCAGTCCCAACTTCGACAGGGGCGGCACCGGGGAGCTGTTTTTT. Protein sequence: CASPNFDRGGTGELFF.

The chain joins TRBV3-1 (or the pseudogene TRBV3-2) to TRBJ2-5; D perhaps matches TRBD2 (6 bases). V lost 1 base and J 7 bases, leaving 16 bases between the germline ends. The CDR3 length is 15 residues. The germline V gene encodes CDR1 LGHDT and CDR2 YNNKEL (reference sequence). For the CDR3, the DNA is TGTGCCAGCAGCCAAGGAGGGGCGGGGTCGGGGACCCAGTACTTC. Translated: CASSQGGAGSGTQYF.

The chain employs TRBV13 and TRBJ1-3; 9 bases map to TRBD1. CDR1 is PRHDT and CDR2 is FYEKMQ in the germline V gene (reference sequence). CDR3 length equals 18 residues. Trimming took 6 bases from V and 4 from J; bases not matched to a gene: 16. In DNA form, the CDR3 reads TGTGCCAGCAGTTACCGGGACAGGGTAATCATCGAGGGAAACACCATATATTTT. It codes for CASSYRDRVIIEGNTIYF.

The rearrangement uses TRBV14 and TRBJ1-2, with a tentative D call TRBD1 (5 bases). There are 17 residues in the CDR3. V was clipped by 3 bases and J by 3 bases, with 20 bases between them. Germline CDR1 reads SGHDN; CDR2 reads FVKESK. In nucleotides, the CDR3 is TGTGCCAGCAGCCACCCACGAGGCGGGGCTCTAGACTATGGCTACACCTTC. This sequence encodes CASSHPRGGALDYGYTF.

The chain combines TRBV27 with TRBJ1-2; TRBD1 is a possible D gene (6 bases). The germline CDR1 and CDR2 sequences are MNHEY and SMNVEV (reference sequence). This CDR3 is built from 15 residues. Trimming removed 5 bases from V and 0 bases from J, with 13 bases in between. Here the CDR3 reads CASSRGGDTNYGYTF. CDR3 coding DNA: TGTGCCAGCAGTCGTGGAGGGGACACTAACTATGGCTACACCTTC.

The rearrangement joins TRBV18 to TRBJ2-7, with 8 nucleotides matching TRBD2. J lost 2 bases, V lost 3 bases, and 15 bases had no gene match. The CDR3 spans 18 residues. Germline values: CDR1 KGHSH, CDR2 LQKENI. CDR3 loop: CASSPYSTGSGATYEQYF. CDR3 DNA sequence: TGTGCCAGCTCACCCTATAGCACGGGTAGCGGGGCAACCTACGAGCAGTACTTC.

This clone was detected only a few times. The rearrangement links TRBV25-1 to TRBJ2-2; D unresolved. Germline CDR1 is MGHDK and CDR2 is SYGVNS. This CDR3 is built from 14 residues. V lost 3 bases and J lost 4, with 9 bases in between. This CDR3 is CASSDSLFTGELFF. The CDR3 DNA reads as TGTGCCAGCAGTGACAGCCTGTTCACCGGGGAGCTGTTTTTT.

The chain uses TRBV5-1 and TRBJ1-6, with TRBD1 identical over 9 bases. Per the germline V gene, CDR1 is SGHRS and CDR2 is YFSETQ. The V gene end was trimmed by 0 bases and the J gene end by 11 bases; junction bases not matched to a gene: 6. This CDR3 has 15 residues. Written as DNA, the CDR3 is TGCGCCAGCAGCTTGGAAATACAGGGGGCCGCACCCCTCCACTTT. Its protein product is CASSLEIQGAAPLHF.

V usage is TRBV7-8 and J usage is TRBJ2-7, with TRBD1 matching 10 bases. Germline values: CDR1 SGHVS, CDR2 FQNEAQ. The trim removed 3 bases at V and 4 bases at J, leaving 6 bases unmatched. The CDR3 contains 15 residues. The chain's CDR3 is CASSFRTGGIYEQYF. The DNA for the CDR3 is TGTGCCAGCAGCTTCCGGACAGGGGGTATATACGAGCAGTACTTC.

The J gene is TRBJ2-1, the V gene TRBV9; 11 positions match TRBD2. Germline CDR1 SGDLS, CDR2 YYNGEE. V gave up 0 bases and J gave up 8 bases; unmatched junction bases: 4. This CDR3 has 15 residues. Here the CDR3 reads CASSVVAGGPDEQFF. Written as DNA, the CDR3 is TGTGCCAGCAGCGTAGTAGCGGGAGGGCCAGATGAGCAGTTCTTC.

The chain links TRBV28 to TRBJ1-2; 7 bases align to TRBD1. Germline V lookup: CDR1 MDHEN, CDR2 SYDVKM. V trimming: 7 bases; J trimming: 8 bases; junction bases outside the gene matches: 10. CDR3 length: 13 amino acids. CDR3 loop: CASNLDRVFGYTF. DNA for the CDR3: TGTGCCAGCAACCTAGACAGGGTTTTCGGCTACACCTTC.